Shown below are 27 T cell receptor beta chains from a single sample sequenced in a study of immune heterogeneity within non-small cell lung tumors. CDR3 of TCR beta was amplified by multiplex PCR that used 32 V and 13 J primers. TCRdb analysed the multiplex PCR reads with MiXCR anew, one entry per CDR3 protein. There are over 9,500 distinct CDR3 sequences in the sample; roughly a fifth occur only once, and 4.6% lies in the top ten. Template material for each sample was 550 to 750 ng of bulk tumor genomic DNA. From each primary tumor, several far-apart biopsies were obtained during surgery. Surgery that was curative in intent was performed on patients with untreated, newly diagnosed non-small cell lung cancer. The sequenced material came from lung tumor tissue. The receptors were sampled from a man between 60 and 75 years old with non-small cell lung cancer.

The table lists this clonotype with many counts. The chain uses TRBV2 and TRBJ1-5; D might be TRBD1 (6 bases). CDR3 length: 14 residues. The germline CDR1 and CDR2 sequences are SNHLY and FYNNEI. The V end lost 6 bases, the J end lost 2 bases, and 11 bases lay between the germline ends. DNA for the CDR3: TGTGCCAGCAGCCGGGACACCCGCAATCAGCCCCAGCATTTT. This sequence encodes CASSRDTRNQPQHF.

The V and J genes are TRBV6-1 and TRBJ1-5; D remains ambiguous. V was cut by 8 bases and J by 0 bases, with 11 bases left in between. Germline V gene data show CDR1 as MNHNS and CDR2 as SASEGT. The CDR3 covers 14 residues. CDR3 protein: CASVPGYSNQPQHF. The DNA for the CDR3 is TGTGCCAGCGTTCCGGGGTATAGCAATCAGCCCCAGCATTTT.

The chain uses TRBV9 and TRBJ2-1, with D possibly being TRBD1 (6 bases). The CDR3 loop spans 15 amino acids. Germline CDR1 reads SGDLS; CDR2 reads YYNGEE. Trimming took off 0 bases at V and 4 bases at J, with 11 bases between the two ends. Here the CDR3 reads CASSVGRGLYNEQFF. CDR3 nucleotide sequence: TGTGCCAGCAGCGTAGGTAGGGGGTTATACAATGAGCAGTTCTTC.

By sample share, this clonotype is medium-sized (0.01 to 0.1%). The gene calls are TRBV15 and TRBJ2-7; D remains ambiguous. CDR3 length equals 14 residues. Trimming pared 0 bases from V and 4 bases from J, leaving 10 bases between. Germline CDR1 reads LNHNV; CDR2 reads YYDKDF (reference sequence). The DNA of the CDR3 is TGTGCCACCAGCAGAGATCTTGTGTATTACGAGCAGTACTTC. Protein sequence: CATSRDLVYYEQYF.

This chain connects TRBV6-1 to TRBJ1-5; D gene uncertain. The CDR3 length is 15 residues. The V end lost 1 base, the J end lost 5 bases, and 12 bases lay between the germline ends. In germline, CDR1 is MNHNS, CDR2 SASEGT. CDR3 in DNA: TGTGCCAGCAGTGAAGTAAAGGGCGCGTATCAGCCCCAGCATTTT. This codes for CASSEVKGAYQPQHF.

This chain joins TRBV4-1 and TRBJ2-7; 11 bases line up with TRBD2. CDR1 is MGHRA, CDR2 YSYEKL, per germline. The CDR3 length is 16 residues. With 4 bases clipped from V and 4 bases from J, the junction kept 9 bases outside the gene matches. CDR3 in DNA: TGCGCCAGCAGCCCTAGCACTAGCGGGAGCGGGTACGAGCAGTACTTC. It yields the protein CASSPSTSGSGYEQYF.

This clonotype has a handful of counts. The rearrangement joins TRBV6-1 to TRBJ2-5; 7 positions agree with TRBD1. The CDR3 has 14 residues. V lost 4 bases and J lost 4; bases outside the gene matches: 6. The germline V gene has CDR1 MNHNS and CDR2 SASEGT. CDR3 protein: CASSVGQVGETQYF. The CDR3 bases are TGTGCCAGCAGTGTAGGACAGGTAGGAGAGACCCAGTACTTC.

The rearrangement links TRBV9 to TRBJ2-1; 7 bases align to TRBD2. Germline V gives CDR1 SGDLS, CDR2 YYNGEE. The CDR3 totals 16 residues. J gave up 8 bases and V 0 bases, and 11 bases lay outside the gene matches. The CDR3 loop reads CASSVGLQTSSDEQFF. The CDR3 DNA sequence: TGTGCCAGCAGCGTAGGACTGCAGACTAGCTCGGATGAGCAGTTCTTC. The variable domain in full, completed from reference TRBV9 and TRBJ2-1, reads DSGVTQTPKHLITATGQRVTLRCSPRSGDLSVYWYQQSLDQGLQFLIQYYNGEERAKGNILERFSAQQFPDLHSELNLSSLELGDSALYFCASSVGLQTSSDEQFFGPGTRLTVL.

By share, this clonotype ranks as medium-sized (0.01 to 0.1%). The V gene is TRBV2, the J gene TRBJ2-7; 7 bases agree with TRBD2. The V gene's germline CDR1 is SNHLY and CDR2 FYNNEI. J gave up 6 bases and V 7 bases, and 12 bases lay outside the gene matches. The CDR3 spans 14 residues. CDR3: CASKGGGREGEQYF. The CDR3 DNA is TGTGCCAGCAAGGGTGGCGGGAGAGAGGGCGAGCAGTACTTC.

The chain combines TRBV6-5 with TRBJ2-1; no firm D call. Germline CDR1 reads MNHEY; CDR2 reads SVGAGI. The CDR3 loop spans 13 amino acids. Trimming removed 0 bases from V and 8 bases from J, with 8 bases in between. Written as DNA, the CDR3 is TGTGCCAGCAGTTACTCCACTGGGGATGAGCAGTTCTTC. Translating it yields CASSYSTGDEQFF.

By share, this clonotype counts as medium-sized. The chain couples TRBV11-3 to TRBJ2-3; the D is unclear. Germline V lookup: CDR1 SGHNT, CDR2 YENEEA. Trimming stripped 2 bases from V and 3 bases from J, with 9 bases between. The length of the CDR3 is 14 residues. In DNA form, the CDR3 reads TGTGCCAGCAGCTTAAACCTCGGGACAGATACGCAGTATTTT. Protein product: CASSLNLGTDTQYF.

J is TRBJ2-3 and V is TRBV5-6; possibly TRBD2 for D (6 bases). CDR3 length: 14 amino acids. Germline lookup yields CDR1 SGHDT and CDR2 YYEEEE. Deletions cut 4 bases from V and 0 bases from J, with 9 bases between. CDR3 protein: CASSRGTSTDTQYF. CDR3 sequence (DNA): TGTGCCAGCAGCCGAGGGACTAGCACAGATACGCAGTATTTT.

The gene calls are TRBV3-1 and TRBJ2-1; TRBD2 matches 9 bases. Germline V gene sequence: CDR1 LGHDT, CDR2 YNNKEL (reference sequence). The ends lost 4 bases at V and 7 bases at J; junction bases unmatched: 14. This CDR3 is 17 amino acids long. As DNA, the CDR3 is TGTGCCAGCAGCCCCTACGTCTCTGTAACTAGCGGGAATGAGCAGTTCTTC. Protein: CASSPYVSVTSGNEQFF.

This chain links TRBV13 with TRBJ2-5; 11 bases fit TRBD2. With 5 bases clipped from V and 0 bases from J, the junction kept 5 bases outside the gene matches. The CDR3 is 16 residues long. Germline CDR1 PRHDT, CDR2 FYEKMQ (reference sequence). CDR3 protein: CASSPTTSGDQETQYF. The CDR3 bases are TGTGCCAGCAGCCCGACGACTAGCGGGGACCAAGAGACCCAGTACTTC.

By sample fraction, this clonotype is medium-sized. The CDR3 spells CASSLAWTGGVDEKLFF. The CDR3 nucleotides are TGTGCCAGCAGCTTAGCGTGGACAGGGGGCGTGGATGAAAAACTGTTTTTT. This chain uses TRBV7-9 with TRBJ1-4; 11 bases agree with TRBD1. V shed 0 bases and J 6 bases; nucleotides not matched to a gene: 6. CDR3 length: 17 amino acids. Germline V gene lookup returns CDR1 SEHNR and CDR2 FQNEAQ (reference sequence).

This clonotype was found a few times. The chain couples TRBV7-9 to TRBJ2-7; D is possibly TRBD2 (6 bases). Germline CDR1 is SEHNR and CDR2 is FQNEAQ (reference sequence). The CDR3 loop spans 17 amino acids. V lost 0 bases to trimming and J lost 0 bases, with 15 bases between them. Written as DNA, the CDR3 is TGTGCCAGCAGCTTAGCGGGACTTGGGAGGAGCTCCTACGAGCAGTACTTC. Translating it yields CASSLAGLGRSSYEQYF.

The chain joins TRBV11-2 to TRBJ1-2; weak D call: TRBD1 (6 bases). V was trimmed by 3 bases and J by 8 bases, leaving 19 bases between them. CDR1 and CDR2 (germline): SGHAT, FQNNGV. The CDR3 totals 15 residues. Here the CDR3 DNA reads TGTGCCAGCAGCTTGGACCGGGGGCTCTTGGTAGGCTACACCTTC. It encodes CASSLDRGLLVGYTF.

The V call is TRBV29-1, the J call TRBJ1-4, with unresolved D. Trimming took off 6 bases at V and 7 bases at J, with 15 bases between the two ends. Germline loops: CDR1 SQVTM, CDR2 ANQGSEA. CDR3 length: 13 amino acids. The CDR3, as DNA: TGCAGCGTGACCCTCAAAGGAGTTGAAAAACTGTTTTTT. It yields the protein CSVTLKGVEKLFF.

This clonotype was counted between two and nine times. This rearrangement joins TRBV5-5 to TRBJ2-2; possibly TRBD2 for D (6 bases). There are 15 residues in the CDR3. The V gene's germline CDR1 is SGHKS and CDR2 YYEKEE (reference sequence). With 2 bases removed from V and 2 bases from J, the gap between germline ends came to 10 bases. CDR3 bases: TGTGCCAGCAGCTTCGGGACTTCTAACACCGGGGAGCTGTTTTTT. Translating gives CASSFGTSNTGELFF.

The table lists this clonotype with a few counts. This rearrangement joins TRBV2 to TRBJ2-7, with D possibly called TRBD1 or TRBD2 (6 bases each). Per germline, CDR1 SNHLY and CDR2 FYNNEI. Trimming took off 6 bases at V and 5 bases at J, with 17 bases between the two ends. The CDR3 runs 14 residues. The CDR3 loop reads CASRGGRYTHEQYF. The CDR3 DNA reads TGTGCCAGCAGGGGGGGCAGATACACCCACGAGCAGTACTTC.

V gene TRBV4-1 combines with J gene TRBJ2-1; TRBD2 matches at 8 bases. Germline V gene lookup returns CDR1 MGHRA and CDR2 YSYEKL. With V trimmed by 3 bases and J by 5 bases, 6 bases remained unmatched. This CDR3 contains 15 residues. CDR3 nucleotide sequence: TGCGCCAGCAGCCATCAGACTAGCGTAAACAATGAGCAGTTCTTC. It codes for CASSHQTSVNNEQFF.

DNA for the CDR3: TGTGCCAGCAGGGCAACGGGACTAGCGGTAGAGACCCAGTACTTC. Its translation is CASRATGLAVETQYF. This chain joins TRBV28 and TRBJ2-5; 11 bases agree with TRBD2. CDR3 length: 15 residues. V shed 6 bases, J shed 4 bases, and the junction held 7 bases outside the gene matches. Per the germline V gene, CDR1 is MDHEN and CDR2 is SYDVKM.

The sample holds many counts of this clonotype. The chain carries TRBV7-8 and TRBJ2-3, with D perhaps being TRBD1 or TRBD2 (5 bases each). This CDR3 has 14 amino acids. V lost 6 bases and J 6 bases, leaving 16 bases between the germline ends. Per the germline V gene, CDR1 is SGHVS and CDR2 is FQNEAQ. CDR3 protein: CASSWAGALDTQYF. The CDR3 bases are TGTGCCAGCAGTTGGGCCGGGGCGCTCGATACGCAGTATTTT.

This clonotype turned up a few times. The gene calls are TRBV6-1 and TRBJ2-5; 9 nucleotides match TRBD1. Germline loops: CDR1 MNHNS, CDR2 SASEGT. The trim removed 0 bases at V and 10 bases at J, leaving 9 bases unmatched. The CDR3 runs 15 residues. In DNA, the CDR3 is TGTGCCAGCAGTGAAGCTCCGGGACAGGGAGGGGTCCAGTACTTC. It translates to CASSEAPGQGGVQYF.

On this clonotype itself: This may be a read error: a much more frequent sequence differs by one nucleotide. The V and J genes are TRBV7-9 and TRBJ2-7; 7 positions match TRBD2. CDR3 length equals 14 residues. Germline assignment: CDR1 SEHNR and CDR2 FQNEAQ (reference sequence). The CDR3 loop reads CGSSWERGPLEQYF. CDR3 coding DNA: TGTGGCAGCAGCTGGGAGCGGGGACCCCTCGAGCAGTACTTC.

This chain uses TRBV20-1 with TRBJ2-2, with D tentatively TRBD1 or TRBD2 (5 bases each). Germline-derived CDR1 and CDR2 are DFQATT and SNEGSKA (reference sequence). Trimming removed 5 bases at V and 4 bases at J, with 14 bases between. The CDR3 loop spans 14 amino acids. The CDR3: CSAGGPGGTGELFF. The CDR3 coding sequence is TGCAGTGCTGGGGGTCCTGGGGGCACCGGGGAGCTGTTTTTT.

The CDR3 protein is CSALDSSEAFF. CDR3 in DNA: TGCAGTGCCCTTGACAGCTCTGAAGCTTTCTTT. This rearrangement joins TRBV20-1 to TRBJ1-1; perhaps TRBD1 as D (5 bases). The CDR3 is 11 amino acids. CDR1 is DFQATT and CDR2 is SNEGSKA in the germline V gene (reference sequence). Trimming cost V 6 bases and J 6 bases, with 11 bases left between them.